This T cell receptor (beta chain) was sequenced in a study of cytomegalovirus exposure and HLA in healthy donors. Overall study: The same platform was used for the 120 validation repertoires and the roughly 700 first-cohort repertoires, a later analysis reported.

The data were produced by immunoSEQ multiplex PCR, yet TCRdb's version contains in-frame clones alone and is incomplete. This table holds 100,000 to 150,000 clones, 89% found once. On this clone: Its target is unknown.

CDR1 is KGHSH, CDR2 LQKENI, per germline. CDR3 size: 13 residues. The ends were cut back, 2 bases at V and 3 bases at J, with 8 bases in the middle. Study-level findings and limits: Specificity for CMV antigens was confirmed in vitro for a few of the CMV-associated chains.

The clonotype was recovered from a young woman in good health and CMV-seronegative. The chain recombines TRBV18 with TRBJ2-7; no definite D call. Specimen: PBMCs. Written as DNA, the CDR3 is TGTGCCAGCTCACCATCGGCAGACTACGAGCAGTACGTC. This codes for CASSPSADYEQYV.